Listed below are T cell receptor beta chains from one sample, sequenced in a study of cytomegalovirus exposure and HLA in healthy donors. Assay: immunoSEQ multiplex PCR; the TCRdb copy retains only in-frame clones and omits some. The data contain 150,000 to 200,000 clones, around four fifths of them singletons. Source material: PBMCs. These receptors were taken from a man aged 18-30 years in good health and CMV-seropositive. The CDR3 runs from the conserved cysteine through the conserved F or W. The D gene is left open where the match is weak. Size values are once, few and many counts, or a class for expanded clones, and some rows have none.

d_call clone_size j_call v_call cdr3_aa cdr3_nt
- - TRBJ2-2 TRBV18 CASSSLPRNPSGELFF TGTGCCAGCTCATCCCTCCCCAGGAACCCGAGTGGGGAGCTGTTTTTT
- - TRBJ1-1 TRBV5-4 CASSFRPRNLYSEAFF TGTGCCAGCAGCTTTCGTCCCAGGAACCTATATTCTGAAGCTTTCTTT
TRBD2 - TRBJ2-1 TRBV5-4 CASSLWGGEYNEQFF TGTGCCAGCAGCTTGTGGGGGGGAGAATACAATGAGCAGTTCTTC
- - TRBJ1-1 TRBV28 CAAWARTEAFF TGTGCCGCCTGGGCGCGTACTGAAGCTTTCTTT
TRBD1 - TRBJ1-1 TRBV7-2 CASSPTGPEAFF TGTGCCAGCAGCCCGACAGGGCCTGAAGCTTTCTTT
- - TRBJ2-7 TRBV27 CASSFTQSYEQYF TGTGCCAGCAGTTTCACACAGTCCTACGAGCAGTACTTC
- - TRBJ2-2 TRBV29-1 CSVVPEVAQNTGELFF TGCAGCGTTGTCCCTGAGGTAGCCCAGAACACCGGGGAGCTGTTTTTT
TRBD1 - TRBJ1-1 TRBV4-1 CASSQGGQGLYTEAFF TGCGCCAGCAGCCAAGGGGGACAGGGGTTGTATACTGAAGCTTTCTTT
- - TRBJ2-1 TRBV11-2 CASSRLGFYNEQFF TGTGCCAGCAGCCGACTAGGCTTCTACAATGAGCAGTTCTTC
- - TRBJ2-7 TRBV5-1 CASSLRTVPYEQYF TGCGCCAGCAGCTTGAGGACAGTGCCTTACGAGCAGTACTTC
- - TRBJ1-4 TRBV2 CASRGGGNEKLFF TGTGCCAGCAGAGGGGGGGGGAATGAAAAACTGTTTTTT
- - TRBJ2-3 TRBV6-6 CASSYSSEADTQYF TGTGCCAGCAGTTACTCGAGTGAGGCAGATACGCAGTATTTT
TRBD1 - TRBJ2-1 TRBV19 CATNRGQTYNEQFF TGTGCCACAAACAGGGGGCAAACCTACAATGAGCAGTTCTTC
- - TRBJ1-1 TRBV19 CASSIRLTNTEAFF TGTGCCAGTAGTATCAGACTCACGAACACTGAAGCTTTCTTT
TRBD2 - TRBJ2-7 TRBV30 CAWSSGGTFEQYF TGTGCCTGGAGTTCGGGGGGAACGTTTGAGCAGTACTTC
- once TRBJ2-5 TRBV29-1 CSVASGPQETQYF TGCAGCGTTGCATCAGGGCCCCAAGAGACCCAGTACTTC
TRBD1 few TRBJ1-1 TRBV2 CASSEANTGGIKDTEAFF TGTGCCAGCAGTGAAGCTAATACAGGGGGGATTAAGGACACTGAAGCTTTCTTT
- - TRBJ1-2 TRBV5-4 CASSLDGFYGYTF TGTGCCAGCAGCTTGGACGGGTTTTATGGCTACACCTTC
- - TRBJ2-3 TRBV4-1 CASSQLGARGTDTQYF TGCGCCAGCAGCCAATTGGGGGCGCGGGGCACAGATACGCAGTATTTT
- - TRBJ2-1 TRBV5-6 CASSSGAPLEQFF TGTGCCAGCAGCTCTGGGGCACCACTCGAGCAGTTCTTC
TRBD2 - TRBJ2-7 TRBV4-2 CASSQELGSGLAGGGLRYEQYF TGTGCCAGCAGCCAAGAATTGGGGAGCGGACTAGCGGGAGGGGGGCTTCGATACGAGCAGTACTTC
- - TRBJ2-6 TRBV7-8 CASSLAEKLVQPANVLTF TGTGCCAGCAGCTTAGCCGAAAAATTAGTCCAACCGGCCAACGTCCTGACTTTC
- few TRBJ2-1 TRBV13 CASSLSRGHYNEQFF TGTGCCAGCAGCTTATCCCGGGGACACTACAATGAGCAGTTCTTC
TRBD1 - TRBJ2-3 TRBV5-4 CASSPGDRDYGTQYF TGTGCCAGCAGCCCCGGGGACAGGGACTATGGTACGCAGTATTTT
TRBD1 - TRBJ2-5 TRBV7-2 CASSLWDRQQETQYF TGTGCCAGCAGCCTATGGGACAGGCAACAGGAGACCCAGTACTTC
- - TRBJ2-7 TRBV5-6 CASSLLRGLYEQYF TGTGCCAGCAGCTTGCTTCGGGGACTCTACGAGCAGTACTTC
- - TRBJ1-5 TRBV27 CASSLSSDQPQHF TGTGCCAGCAGTTTGAGCAGCGATCAGCCCCAGCATTTT
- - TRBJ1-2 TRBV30 CAWTKDNYGYTF TGTGCCTGGACTAAAGATAACTATGGCTACACCTTC
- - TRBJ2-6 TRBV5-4 CASSLSVGGANVLTF TGTGCCAGCAGCTTGAGCGTCGGAGGGGCCAACGTCCTGACTTTC
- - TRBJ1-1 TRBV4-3 CASSQVQGLTEAFF TGCGCCAGCAGCCAAGTACAGGGCCTGACTGAAGCTTTCTTT
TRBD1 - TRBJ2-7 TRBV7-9 CAIGQGPYEQYF TGTGCCATCGGACAGGGCCCCTACGAGCAGTACTTC
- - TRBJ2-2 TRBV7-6 CASSPRLVGGPNTGELFF TGTGCCAGCAGCCCCCGACTAGTGGGGGGACCGAACACCGGGGAGCTGTTTTTT
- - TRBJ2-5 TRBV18 CASSDPGTSQETQYF TGTGCCAGCTCGGATCCCGGGACTTCTCAAGAGACCCAGTACTTC
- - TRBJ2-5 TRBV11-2 CASRVTSQETQYF TGTGCCAGCAGGGTAACTAGCCAGGAGACCCAGTACTTC
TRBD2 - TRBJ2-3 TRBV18 CASSPLAGVDTQYF TGTGCCAGCTCACCGTTAGCGGGAGTGGATACGCAGTATTTT